The 24 T cell receptor beta chains in this list originate from one sample, sequenced in a study of OX40 agonist ivuxolimab in advanced cancers. Assay used: immunoSEQ multiplex PCR; TCRdb lists only in-frame clones, some missing. This sample has about 74,000 clones, with about 89% found just once. This specimen was CD4+ or CD8+ T cells sorted from blood, taken in a trial of the OX40 agonist ivuxolimab. The origin of the receptors is an adult with an advanced solid tumor such as melanoma, head and neck, liver or kidney cancer.

This chain joins TRBV27 and TRBJ1-1; D is unclear. Germline V gene lookup returns CDR1 MNHEY and CDR2 SMNVEV (reference sequence). This CDR3 has 14 amino acids. With 7 bases removed from V and 4 bases from J, the gap between germline ends came to 16 bases. CDR3 sequence: CASKLSEGITEAFF. In DNA form, the CDR3 reads TGTGCCAGCAAATTATCCGAAGGTATCACTGAAGCTTTCTTT.

The chain carries TRBV19 and TRBJ1-1, with unresolved D. The germline V gene encodes CDR1 LNHDA and CDR2 SQIVND (reference sequence). Trimming shortened V by 8 bases and J by 1 base, and 17 bases separated the two germline ends. The CDR3 covers 15 residues. The CDR3, as DNA: TGTGCCAGTTCCGGAGGGAAGAGCGGGAACACTGAAGCTTTCTTT. Translating it yields CASSGGKSGNTEAFF.

The chain carries TRBV28 and TRBJ1-1, with 7 nucleotides matching TRBD1. After removal of 5 bases from V and 0 bases from J, the junction contained 12 bases not matched to a gene. There are 17 residues in the CDR3. The V gene's germline CDR1 is MDHEN and CDR2 SYDVKM. CDR3 nucleotides: TGTGCCAGCAGTCCCACTTTTGGGACAGCCATGAACACTGAAGCTTTCTTT. It is translated as CASSPTFGTAMNTEAFF.

As DNA, the CDR3 is TGTGCCAGCAGCGTAGGGACGGCTAACACCGGGGAGCTGTTTTTT. It is translated as CASSVGTANTGELFF. This chain joins TRBV7-8 and TRBJ2-2; D could derive from TRBD1 or TRBD2 (5 bases each). The germline V gene has CDR1 SGHVS and CDR2 FQNEAQ. The CDR3 loop spans 15 amino acids. Trimming left V 5 bases short and J 2 bases short, with 12 bases between.

The chain has TRBV27 and TRBJ2-7; 8 nucleotides match TRBD1. Germline CDR1 and CDR2: MNHEY and SMNVEV (reference sequence). Germline trimming cut 6 bases from V and 4 bases from J; bases unmatched to any gene: 8. The CDR3 totals 14 residues. The CDR3 DNA reads TGTGCCAGCAGCCTAGGAGGACAGGGATACGAGCAGTACTTC. Amino acids: CASSLGGQGYEQYF.

The chain employs TRBV2 and TRBJ2-7; D is possibly TRBD1 (5 bases). Trimming took 3 bases from V and 2 from J, leaving 14 bases between them. Germline V gene sequence: CDR1 SNHLY, CDR2 FYNNEI. The CDR3 is made up of 15 amino acids. The CDR3 sequence is CASSDPGRAPYEQYF. CDR3 nucleotide sequence: TGTGCCAGCAGTGACCCTGGCAGGGCTCCCTACGAGCAGTACTTC.

The V and J genes are TRBV27 and TRBJ2-7, with 7 nucleotides matching TRBD2. The CDR3 covers 15 residues. The V segment lost 7 bases and the J segment 0 bases; nucleotides outside the gene matches: 9. Germline-derived CDR1 and CDR2 are MNHEY and SMNVEV (reference sequence). The DNA of the CDR3 is TGTGCCAGCATGAATCTAGCGGTAAGCTCCTACGAGCAGTACTTC. Amino acid sequence: CASMNLAVSSYEQYF.

The chain carries TRBV4-2 and TRBJ2-1; D is unclear. From germline, CDR1 is LGHNA and CDR2 YNFKEQ. The V end was cut by 0 bases, the J end by 8 bases, with 5 bases between. The CDR3 runs 12 residues. The CDR3 here is CASSQEIDEQFF. CDR3 DNA: TGTGCCAGCAGCCAAGAAATCGATGAGCAGTTCTTC.

V is TRBV11-3 and J is TRBJ2-1; possible D gene TRBD2, 6 bases. Germline CDR1 and CDR2: SGHNT and YENEEA. The length of the CDR3 is 12 residues. V was cut by 6 bases and J by 9 bases, with 12 bases left in between. DNA of the CDR3: TGTGCCAGCAGTTCTACAGCGGGTGAGCAGTTCTTC. Its protein is CASSSTAGEQFF.

The chain is built from TRBV15 and TRBJ2-7; D might be TRBD2 (6 bases). Trimming took 0 bases from V and 1 from J, leaving 7 bases between them. CDR3 length: 14 amino acids. Germline CDR1 reads LNHNV; CDR2 reads YYDKDF (reference sequence). CDR3 nucleotide sequence: TGTGCCACCAGCAGAGAAGGACTATCCTACGAGCAGTACTTC. Its translation: CATSREGLSYEQYF.

V gene TRBV13 combines with J gene TRBJ2-1; perhaps TRBD2 as D (5 bases). The V gene's germline CDR1 is PRHDT and CDR2 FYEKMQ (reference sequence). Trimming took 2 bases from V and 10 from J, leaving 6 bases between them. The CDR3 loop spans 11 amino acids. The CDR3 DNA sequence: TGTGCCAGCAGCTTATCGGGGGAGCAGTTCTTC. Amino acids: CASSLSGEQFF.

The V gene is TRBV27, the J gene TRBJ2-2; D might be TRBD1 or TRBD2, each matching 5 bases. Trimming cost V 1 base and J 3 bases, with 12 bases left between them. Germline lookup yields CDR1 MNHEY and CDR2 SMNVEV (reference sequence). There are 16 residues in the CDR3. DNA for the CDR3: TGTGCCAGCAGTTTATTCGAGGGCAGGGACACCGGGGAGCTGTTTTTT. Translating it yields CASSLFEGRDTGELFF.

This sequence joins TRBV4-2 and TRBJ2-3; D may be TRBD2 (5 bases). Trimming cost V 3 bases and J 1 base, with 17 bases left between them. Germline V gene data show CDR1 as LGHNA and CDR2 as YNFKEQ. The length of the CDR3 is 17 residues. CDR3 sequence: CASSQLSGPTGTDTQYF. CDR3 coding DNA: TGTGCCAGCAGCCAGTTAAGCGGACCTACAGGCACAGATACGCAGTATTTT.

The chain joins TRBV28 to TRBJ1-1, with 8 bases aligning to TRBD1. The V segment lost 3 bases and the J segment 5 bases; nucleotides outside the gene matches: 8. This CDR3 region has 15 residues. Per germline, CDR1 MDHEN and CDR2 SYDVKM. CDR3: CASSFGTGIGTEAFF. The CDR3 nucleotides read TGTGCCAGCAGTTTTGGGACAGGAATCGGAACTGAAGCTTTCTTT.

The chain uses TRBV19 and TRBJ1-5; 7 bases are shared with TRBD1. The CDR3 is 15 residues long. CDR1 is LNHDA and CDR2 is SQIVND in the germline V gene (reference sequence). V shed 7 bases and J 0 bases; nucleotides not matched to a gene: 6. CDR3 nucleotide sequence: TGTGCCAGTAAGGGACAGATTTATAGCAATCAGCCCCAGCATTTT. Its translation: CASKGQIYSNQPQHF.

The chain joins TRBV5-1 to TRBJ2-1; weak D call: TRBD2 (7 bases). CDR1 is SGHRS, CDR2 YFSETQ, per germline. The germline V and J ends were trimmed by 5 bases and 4 bases, with 19 bases remaining between them. The CDR3 runs 16 residues. For the CDR3, the DNA is TGCGCCAGCAGGGGCCTTGCGGGGGACAAATACAATGAGCAGTTCTTC. This codes for CASRGLAGDKYNEQFF.

The chain links TRBV4-1 to TRBJ2-2, with D unclear. V lost 2 bases to trimming and J lost 2 bases, with 21 bases between them. The CDR3 runs 19 residues. In germline, CDR1 is MGHRA, CDR2 YSYEKL. CDR3 protein: CASSQKDLRLTYNTGELFF. CDR3 sequence (DNA): TGCGCCAGCAGCCAAAAAGACCTCCGGCTAACTTATAACACCGGGGAGCTGTTTTTT.

The chain combines TRBV7-9 with TRBJ2-7, with D tentatively TRBD1 (5 bases). The CDR3 contains 13 residues. Germline CDR1 SEHNR, CDR2 FQNEAQ (reference sequence). V was pared by 1 base and J by 5 bases, with 9 bases between. In DNA form, the CDR3 reads TGTGCCAGCAGCTTAGGGACAAACCACGAGCAGTACTTC. Protein sequence: CASSLGTNHEQYF.

The rearrangement links TRBV6-1 to TRBJ2-2; D possibly corresponds to TRBD1 (5 bases). V was pared by 7 bases and J by 3 bases, with 15 bases between. The CDR3 spans 15 residues. Germline values: CDR1 MNHNS, CDR2 SASEGT. The CDR3 bases are TGTGCCAGCACCACAGGTGGAGAGGACACCGGGGAGCTGTTTTTT. Translating it yields CASTTGGEDTGELFF.

This chain uses TRBV15 with TRBJ1-1; D might be TRBD1 (6 bases). This CDR3 region has 15 residues. V lost 0 bases and J lost 0, with 8 bases in between. CDR1 LNHNV and CDR2 YYDKDF come from the germline V gene (reference sequence). CDR3 sequence reads: CATSRDTGLNTEAFF. As DNA, the CDR3 is TGTGCCACCAGCAGAGATACAGGGCTGAACACTGAAGCTTTCTTT. Complete variable domain (other parts from reference TRBV15 and TRBJ1-1): DAMVIQNPRYQVTQFGKPVTLSCSQTLNHNVMYWYQQKSSQAPKLLFHYYDKDFNNEADTPDNFQSRRPNTSFCFLDIRSPGLGDTAMYLCATSRDTGLNTEAFFGQGTRLTVV.

V is TRBV4-1 and J is TRBJ1-3; perhaps TRBD1 as D (6 bases). The CDR3 is 15 amino acids. Between the trimmed V and J ends, which lost 0 bases and 4 bases, there was a span of 10 bases. The germline gives CDR1 MGHRA, CDR2 YSYEKL. CDR3 bases: TGCGCCAGCAGCCAAGAGAGGACAGACGGAAACACCATATATTTT. Translating it yields CASSQERTDGNTIYF.

The chain joins TRBV7-9 to TRBJ1-1; the D gene is possibly TRBD1 (5 bases). The CDR3 consists of 15 residues. Germline CDR1 and CDR2: SEHNR and FQNEAQ (reference sequence). Trimming took off 0 bases at V and 3 bases at J, with 11 bases between the two ends. CDR3 amino acids: CASSLAQGLYTEAFF. The CDR3 bases are TGTGCCAGCAGCTTAGCCCAGGGTTTGTACACTGAAGCTTTCTTT. The variable domain in full, with the rest retrieved from reference TRBV7-9 and TRBJ1-1, is DTGVSQNPRHKITKRGQNVTFRCDPISEHNRLYWYRQTLGQGPEFLTYFQNEAQLEKSRLLSDRFSAERPKGSFSTLEIQRTEQGDSAMYLCASSLAQGLYTEAFFGQGTRLTVV.

The genes are TRBV5-6 and TRBJ2-2; 9 nucleotides line up with TRBD1. The CDR3 consists of 19 residues. Germline CDR1 is SGHDT and CDR2 is YYEEEE. The V segment lost 4 bases and the J segment 1 base; nucleotides outside the gene matches: 14. CDR3 sequence (DNA): TGTGCCAGCAGCCTTAACCGGGACAGGGACTCCTGGAACACCGGGGAGCTGTTTTTT. It specifies CASSLNRDRDSWNTGELFF.

This sequence joins TRBV7-6 and TRBJ1-2; D is ambiguous. There are 17 residues in the CDR3. Germline V lookup: CDR1 SGHVS, CDR2 FNYEAQ. V dropped 6 bases and J dropped 4 bases, with 24 bases sitting between them. CDR3 in amino acids: CASRDLPGRIILYGYTF. CDR3 in DNA: TGTGCCAGCAGAGACCTCCCGGGCCGAATTATCCTCTATGGCTACACCTTC.